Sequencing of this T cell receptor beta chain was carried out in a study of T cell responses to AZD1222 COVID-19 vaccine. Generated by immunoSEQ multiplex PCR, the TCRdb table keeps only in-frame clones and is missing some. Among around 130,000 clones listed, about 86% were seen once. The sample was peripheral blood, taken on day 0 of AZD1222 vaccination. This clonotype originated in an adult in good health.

The CDR3 bases are TGTGCCTGGACCCAGCAACAGGGGGCCATTAACGAGCAGTACTTC. Translated: CAWTQQQGAINEQYF. The chain uses TRBV30 and TRBJ2-7; 9 nucleotides match TRBD1. V lost 4 bases and J lost 5; bases outside the gene matches: 12. CDR1 and CDR2 (germline): GTSNPN, SVGIG (reference sequence). The CDR3 runs to 15 residues.